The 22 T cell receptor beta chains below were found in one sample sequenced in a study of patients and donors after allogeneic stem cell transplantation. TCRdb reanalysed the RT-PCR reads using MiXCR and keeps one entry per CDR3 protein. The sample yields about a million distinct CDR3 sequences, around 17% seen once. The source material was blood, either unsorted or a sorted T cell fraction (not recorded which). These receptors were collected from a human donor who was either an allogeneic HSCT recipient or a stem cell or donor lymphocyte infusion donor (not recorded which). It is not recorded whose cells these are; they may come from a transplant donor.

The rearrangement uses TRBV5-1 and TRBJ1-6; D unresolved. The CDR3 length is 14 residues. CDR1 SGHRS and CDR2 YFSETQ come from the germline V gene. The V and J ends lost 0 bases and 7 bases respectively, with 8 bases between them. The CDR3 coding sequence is TGCGCCAGCAGCTTGGACGGTATCAATTCACCCCTCCACTTT. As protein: CASSLDGINSPLHF. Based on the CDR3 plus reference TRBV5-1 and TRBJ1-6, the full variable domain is KAGVTQTPRYLIKTRGQQVTLSCSPISGHRSVSWYQQTPGQGLQFLFEYFSETQRNKGNFPGRFSGRQFSNSRSEMNVSTLELGDSALYLCASSLDGINSPLHFGNGTRLTVT.

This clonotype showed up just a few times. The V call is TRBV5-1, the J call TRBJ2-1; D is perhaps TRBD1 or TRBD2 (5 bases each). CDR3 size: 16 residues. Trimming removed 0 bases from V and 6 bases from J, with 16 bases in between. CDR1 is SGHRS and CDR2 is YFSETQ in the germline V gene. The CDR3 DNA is TGCGCCAGCAGCTTGGCCGTTGGGGGAGCAAGCAATGAGCAGTTCTTC. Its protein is CASSLAVGGASNEQFF.

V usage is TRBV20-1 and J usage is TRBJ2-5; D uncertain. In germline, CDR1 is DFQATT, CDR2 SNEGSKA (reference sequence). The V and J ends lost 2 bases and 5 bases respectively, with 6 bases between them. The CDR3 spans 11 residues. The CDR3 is CSARLTETQYF. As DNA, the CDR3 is TGCAGTGCTAGACTAACGGAGACCCAGTACTTC.

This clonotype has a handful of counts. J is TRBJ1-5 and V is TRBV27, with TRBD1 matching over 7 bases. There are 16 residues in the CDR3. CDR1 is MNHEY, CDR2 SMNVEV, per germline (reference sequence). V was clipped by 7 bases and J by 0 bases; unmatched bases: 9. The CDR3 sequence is CASNPKGAYSNQPQHF. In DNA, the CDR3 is TGTGCCAGCAACCCGAAGGGGGCTTATAGCAATCAGCCCCAGCATTTT.

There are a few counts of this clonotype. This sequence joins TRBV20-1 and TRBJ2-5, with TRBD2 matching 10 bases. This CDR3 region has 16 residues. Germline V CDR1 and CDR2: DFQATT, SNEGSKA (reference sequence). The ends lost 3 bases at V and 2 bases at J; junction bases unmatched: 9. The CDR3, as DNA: TGCAGTGCTAGTGACGCTAGCGGGGGTTATCAAGAGACCCAGTACTTC. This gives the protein CSASDASGGYQETQYF.

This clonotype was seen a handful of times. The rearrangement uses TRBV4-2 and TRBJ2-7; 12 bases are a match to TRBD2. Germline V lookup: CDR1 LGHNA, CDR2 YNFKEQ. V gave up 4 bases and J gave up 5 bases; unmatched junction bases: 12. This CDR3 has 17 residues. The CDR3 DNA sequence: TGTGCCAGCAGCCCCACTAGCGGGGGGCCGGTAGGCGACGAGCAGTACTTC. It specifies CASSPTSGGPVGDEQYF.

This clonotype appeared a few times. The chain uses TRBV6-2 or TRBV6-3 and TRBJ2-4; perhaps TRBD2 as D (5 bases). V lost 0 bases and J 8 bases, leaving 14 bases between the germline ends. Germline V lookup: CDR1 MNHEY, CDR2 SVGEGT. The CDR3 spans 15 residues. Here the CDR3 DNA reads TGTGCCAGCAGTTACTCCGGGCGGGCCCCGCACATTCAGTACTTC. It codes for CASSYSGRAPHIQYF.

CDR3 amino acids: CASSPRDIWYF. The CDR3 DNA is TGCGCCAGCAGCCCCCGGGACATTTGGTACTTC. The chain employs TRBV4-3 and TRBJ2-4, with D possibly being TRBD1 (6 bases). Germline assignment: CDR1 LGHNA and CDR2 YSLEER. V dropped 4 bases and J dropped 15 bases, with 13 bases sitting between them. There are 11 residues in the CDR3.

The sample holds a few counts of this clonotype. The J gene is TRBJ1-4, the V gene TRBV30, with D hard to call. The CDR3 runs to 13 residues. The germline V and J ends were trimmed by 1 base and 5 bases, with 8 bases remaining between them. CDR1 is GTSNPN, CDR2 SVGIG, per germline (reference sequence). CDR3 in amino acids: CAWSEDPNEKLFF. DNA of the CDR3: TGTGCCTGGAGTGAAGATCCGAATGAAAAACTGTTTTTT.

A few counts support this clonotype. CDR3 sequence (DNA): TGTGCCAGCAGCTTAAATGCGGGGGCCTTACTCAATGAGCAGTTCTTC. Protein sequence: CASSLNAGALLNEQFF. The rearrangement uses TRBV7-2 and TRBJ2-1; maybe TRBD2 (7 bases). The CDR3 sequence is 16 residues long. Germline V lookup: CDR1 SGHTA, CDR2 FQGNSA. Between the trimmed V and J ends, which lost 2 bases and 6 bases, there was a span of 17 bases.

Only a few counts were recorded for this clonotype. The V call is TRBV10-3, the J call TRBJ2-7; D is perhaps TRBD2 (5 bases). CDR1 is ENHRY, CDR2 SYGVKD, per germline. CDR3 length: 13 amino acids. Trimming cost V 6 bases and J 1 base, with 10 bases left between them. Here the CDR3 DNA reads TGTGCCATCAGACTAGAAGGGTCCTACGAGCAGTACTTC. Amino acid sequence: CAIRLEGSYEQYF.

The CDR3 region has the DNA TGCGCCAGCAGCGAAGGACTAGCGGGGGGCCACGAGCAGTACTTC. Its translation: CASSEGLAGGHEQYF. The chain combines TRBV5-1 with TRBJ2-7; 14 bases are a match to TRBD2. Germline values: CDR1 SGHRS, CDR2 YFSETQ. The ends lost 4 bases at V and 5 bases at J; junction bases unmatched: 5. CDR3 length: 15 residues.

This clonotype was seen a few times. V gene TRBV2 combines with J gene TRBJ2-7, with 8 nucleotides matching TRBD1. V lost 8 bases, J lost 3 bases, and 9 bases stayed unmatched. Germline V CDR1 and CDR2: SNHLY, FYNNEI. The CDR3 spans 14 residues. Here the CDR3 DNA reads TGTGCCAGCCTCGGAAACAGGGGGGTCTACGAGCAGTACTTC. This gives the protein CASLGNRGVYEQYF.

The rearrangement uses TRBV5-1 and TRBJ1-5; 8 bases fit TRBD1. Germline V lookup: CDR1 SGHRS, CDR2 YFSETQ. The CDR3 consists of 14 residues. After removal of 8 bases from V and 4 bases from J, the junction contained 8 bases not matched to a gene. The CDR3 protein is CARRIRTGNQPQHF. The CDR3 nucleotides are TGCGCCAGGAGGATACGGACAGGGAATCAGCCCCAGCATTTT.

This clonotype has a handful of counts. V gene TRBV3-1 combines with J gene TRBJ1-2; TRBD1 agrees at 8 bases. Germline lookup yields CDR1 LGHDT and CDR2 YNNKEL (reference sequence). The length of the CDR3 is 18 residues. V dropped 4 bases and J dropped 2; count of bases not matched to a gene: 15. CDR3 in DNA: TGTGCCAGCAGCCGCGGACAGGGACTAACATCTTACAACTATGGCTACACCTTC. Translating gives CASSRGQGLTSYNYGYTF. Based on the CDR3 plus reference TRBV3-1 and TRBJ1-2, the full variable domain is DTAVSQTPKYLVTQMGNDKSIKCEQNLGHDTMYWYKQDSKKFLKIMFSYNNKELIINETVPNRFSPKSPDKAHLNLHINSLELGDSAVYFCASSRGQGLTSYNYGYTFGSGTRLTVV.

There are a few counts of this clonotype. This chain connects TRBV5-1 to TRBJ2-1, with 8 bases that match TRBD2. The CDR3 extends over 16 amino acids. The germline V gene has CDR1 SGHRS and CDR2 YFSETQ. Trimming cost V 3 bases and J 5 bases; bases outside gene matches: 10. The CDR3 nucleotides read TGCGCCAGCAGCTCCTCTTTGGCGGGGGGAAACAATGAGCAGTTCTTC. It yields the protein CASSSSLAGGNNEQFF. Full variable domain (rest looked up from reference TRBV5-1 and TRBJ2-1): KAGVTQTPRYLIKTRGQQVTLSCSPISGHRSVSWYQQTPGQGLQFLFEYFSETQRNKGNFPGRFSGRQFSNSRSEMNVSTLELGDSALYLCASSSSLAGGNNEQFFGPGTRLTVL.

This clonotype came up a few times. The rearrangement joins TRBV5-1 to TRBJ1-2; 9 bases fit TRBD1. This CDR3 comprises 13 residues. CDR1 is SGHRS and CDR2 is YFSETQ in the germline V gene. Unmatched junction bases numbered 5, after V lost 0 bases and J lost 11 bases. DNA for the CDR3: TGCGCCAGCAGCTTGGGCGGGACAGGGTATTACACCTTC. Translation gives CASSLGGTGYYTF.

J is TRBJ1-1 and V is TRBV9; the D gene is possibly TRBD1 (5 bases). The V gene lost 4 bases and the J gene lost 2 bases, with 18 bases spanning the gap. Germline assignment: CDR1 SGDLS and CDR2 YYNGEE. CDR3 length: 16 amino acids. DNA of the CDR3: TGTGCCAGCAGCCCTCACCCCCGGGGGAGCAACACTGAAGCTTTCTTT. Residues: CASSPHPRGSNTEAFF.

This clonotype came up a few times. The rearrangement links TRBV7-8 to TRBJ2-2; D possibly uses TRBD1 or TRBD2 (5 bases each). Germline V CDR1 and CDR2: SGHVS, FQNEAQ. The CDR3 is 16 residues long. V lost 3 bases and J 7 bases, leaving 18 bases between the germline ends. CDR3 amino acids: CASSFLVPRGVGELFF. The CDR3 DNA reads TGTGCCAGCAGCTTTTTAGTGCCCCGGGGCGTCGGGGAGCTGTTTTTT.

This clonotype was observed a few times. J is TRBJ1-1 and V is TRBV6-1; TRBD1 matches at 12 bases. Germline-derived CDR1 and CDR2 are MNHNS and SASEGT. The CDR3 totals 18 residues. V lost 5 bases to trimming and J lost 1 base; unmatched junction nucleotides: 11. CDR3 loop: CASSRPGQGAQQNTEAFF. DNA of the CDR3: TGTGCCAGCAGTCGACCGGGACAGGGGGCACAGCAGAACACTGAAGCTTTCTTT.

CDR3 sequence reads: CSAILLADNTGELFF. The DNA for the CDR3 is TGCAGTGCTATCCTCCTAGCAGATAACACCGGGGAGCTGTTTTTT. The chain links TRBV20-1 to TRBJ2-2; D is perhaps TRBD2 (5 bases). The CDR3 sequence is 15 residues long. From germline, CDR1 is DFQATT and CDR2 SNEGSKA (reference sequence). V lost 4 bases, J lost 2 bases, and 14 bases lay in between.

The CDR3 DNA follows: TGTGCCAGCAGTTTAGCCGCGGCAATGGATGGTCAGCCCCAGCATTTT. This encodes CASSLAAAMDGQPQHF. The chain couples TRBV12-3 or TRBV12-4 to TRBJ1-5; no definite D call. The V and J ends lost 0 bases and 6 bases respectively, with 15 bases between them. CDR3 length: 16 residues.